The next 13 T cell receptor beta chains were all read from a single sample in a study of kidney transplant recipient with SARS-CoV-2 infection. TCRdb re-called the reads through MiXCR, storing one row per CDR3 protein. The sample carries roughly 250,000 distinct CDR3 sequences, under 30% recorded once. The source was a blood sample, collected at baseline and on day 111 from a kidney transplant recipient. Source of these receptors: a male patient in his thirties who had COVID-19 and was a kidney transplant recipient. The graft donor may account for some of the T cells.

Regarding this clonotype: A much larger clonotype is one base distant, so this may be a read error. V is TRBV9 and J is TRBJ1-2; D gene uncertain. Germline assignment: CDR1 SGDLS and CDR2 YYNGEE. CDR3 length: 16 residues. V was pared by 7 bases and J by 4 bases, with 23 bases between. This CDR3 is CASPPQYSRKAYGYTF. The CDR3 nucleotides read TGTGCCAGCCCGCCACAGTACTCAAGAAAGGCCTATGGCTACACCTTC.

The rearrangement joins TRBV9 to TRBJ2-5; 7 nucleotides match TRBD1. Trimming at V came to 0 bases and at J to 4 bases, leaving 6 bases not matched to a gene. This CDR3 region has 15 residues. CDR1 and CDR2 (germline): SGDLS, YYNGEE. CDR3 region: CASSVADRTGETQYF. CDR3 sequence (DNA): TGTGCCAGCAGCGTAGCGGACAGGACAGGAGAGACCCAGTACTTC.

This clonotype was observed many times. This chain uses TRBV5-5 with TRBJ1-2; D ambiguous. Trimming took off 7 bases at V and 4 bases at J, with 23 bases between the two ends. This CDR3 spans 16 amino acids. Germline CDR1 and CDR2: SGHKS and YYEKEE (reference sequence). CDR3 residues: CASYEHVSRKTYGYTF. The CDR3 DNA follows: TGTGCCAGCTATGAACATGTCTCGCGAAAGACCTATGGCTACACCTTC.

As to this clonotype: This sequence may be a read error, since a much larger clone differs from it by one base. The rearrangement uses TRBV20-1 and TRBJ2-7; D is perhaps TRBD1 or TRBD2 (5 bases each). This CDR3 has 13 residues. The germline gives CDR1 DFQATT, CDR2 SNEGSKA (reference sequence). Trimming stripped 5 bases from V and 6 bases from J, with 17 bases between. The CDR3 DNA reads TGCAGTGCTTCAGGGATATCGGACTGCGAGCAGTACTTC. This codes for CSASGISDCEQYF.

Of note for this clonotype: Being one base from a much bigger clone, this may be a read error. The V gene is TRBV7-6, the J gene TRBJ1-1, with 7 bases fitting TRBD1. The length of the CDR3 is 13 residues. Germline V gives CDR1 SGHVS, CDR2 FNYEAQ. J lost 7 bases, V lost 3 bases, and 5 bases had no gene match. The CDR3 here is CASSLSPGGEAFF. The CDR3 DNA follows: TGTGCCAGCAGCTTGAGCCCAGGGGGTGAAGCTTTCTTT.

Ten or more counts support this clonotype. V gene TRBV11-3 combines with J gene TRBJ2-3; TRBD2 agrees at 11 bases. Germline V CDR1 and CDR2: SGHNT, YENEEA. After removal of 0 bases from V and 5 bases from J, the junction contained 4 bases not matched to a gene. This CDR3 has 16 amino acids. CDR3 in amino acids: CASSLETSGDIDTQYF. In nucleotides, the CDR3 is TGTGCCAGCAGCTTAGAGACTAGCGGGGATATAGATACGCAGTATTTT. Based on the CDR3 plus reference TRBV11-3 and TRBJ2-3, the full variable domain is EAGVVQSPRYKIIEKKQPVAFWCNPISGHNTLYWYLQNLGQGPELLIRYENEEAVDDSQLPKDRFSAERLKGVDSTLKIQPAELGDSAVYLCASSLETSGDIDTQYFGPGTRLTVL.

In its sample, this clonotype was seen a few times. The chain is built from TRBV7-8 and TRBJ2-1; the D gene is possibly TRBD1 (6 bases). V lost 0 bases and J 2 bases, leaving 11 bases between the germline ends. CDR3 size: 16 residues. Germline loops: CDR1 SGHVS, CDR2 FQNEAQ. CDR3 protein: CASSLADRFTYNEQFF. In nucleotides, the CDR3 is TGTGCCAGCAGCTTAGCCGACAGGTTCACCTACAATGAGCAGTTCTTC.

This clonotype was found a few times. The J gene is TRBJ2-2, the V gene TRBV3-1, with D hard to call. The CDR3 extends over 18 amino acids. Trimming took 5 bases from V and 5 from J, leaving 24 bases between them. Germline assignment: CDR1 LGHDT and CDR2 YNNKEL (reference sequence). The CDR3 spells CASSVASPISGLTGELFF. CDR3 DNA sequence: TGTGCCAGCAGCGTCGCTTCTCCCATTTCAGGCTTGACCGGGGAGCTGTTTTTT.

This clonotype was detected a few times. This chain joins TRBV7-2 and TRBJ1-1; tentatively, D is TRBD1 (5 bases). The CDR3 has 14 residues. V lost 4 bases, J lost 4 bases, and 13 bases lay in between. Germline CDR1 and CDR2: SGHTA and FQGNSA. DNA for the CDR3: TGTGCCAGCAGCTCGCAAAGGGGACCCACTGAAGCTTTCTTT. Translation gives CASSSQRGPTEAFF.

Remarks on this clonotype: A much more abundant neighbour one base away suggests this may be a read error. V and J are TRBV6-5 and TRBJ1-5; 7 bases agree with TRBD1. Germline CDR1 is MNHEY and CDR2 is SVGAGI. This CDR3 spans 17 amino acids. The CDR3 DNA is TGTGCCAGCAGTGCCCTTGGAGGGGGCGCGAGCAATCAGTCCCAGCATTTT. It yields the protein CASSALGGGASNQSQHF.

The chain carries TRBV7-9 and TRBJ2-6; TRBD1 agrees at 9 bases. Germline CDR1 is SEHNR and CDR2 is FQNEAQ (reference sequence). J gave up 1 base and V 1 base, and 5 bases lay outside the gene matches. CDR3 length: 18 amino acids. The CDR3: CASSLGGTGKSGANVLTF. Written as DNA, the CDR3 is TGTGCCAGCAGCTTAGGCGGGACAGGGAAGTCTGGGGCCAACGTCCTGACTTTC. Drawing the rest from reference TRBV7-9 and TRBJ2-6, the complete variable domain is DTGVSQNPRHKITKRGQNVTFRCDPISEHNRLYWYRQTLGQGPEFLTYFQNEAQLEKSRLLSDRFSAERPKGSFSTLEIQRTEQGDSAMYLCASSLGGTGKSGANVLTFGAGSRLTVL.

This clonotype came up once. One base away lies a much larger clone, so this may be a sequencing read error. The chain uses TRBV27 and TRBJ2-2, with 10 bases lining up with TRBD2. The CDR3 contains 16 residues. The V gene's germline CDR1 is MNHEY and CDR2 SMNVEV (reference sequence). The trim removed 10 bases at V and 4 bases at J, leaving 12 bases unmatched. The CDR3 DNA reads as TGTGCCAACAGACCCGGGACTAGCGAGAGCACCGGGGAGCTGTTTTTT. It translates to CANRPGTSESTGELFF.

The chain is built from TRBV5-4 and TRBJ1-2; D unresolved. V lost 4 bases, J lost 4 bases, and 20 bases lay in between. Germline V gene sequence: CDR1 SGHNT, CDR2 YYREEE (reference sequence). The CDR3 runs to 16 residues. The CDR3 coding sequence is TGTGCCAGCAGCATCCCCGTACCAGGAAAGACCTATGGCTACACCTTC. Translation: CASSIPVPGKTYGYTF.